This entry lists 21 T cell receptor beta chains sequenced from one sample in a study of cytomegalovirus exposure and HLA in healthy donors (dated by TCRdb to 2016 to 2017). Receptor libraries were prepared by the immunoSEQ multiplex PCR assay. TCRdb carries this immuneACCESS record with in-frame sequences only. Its versions omit some clonotypes, under half of them owing to an unresolved V gene in the studies checked, with the rest unexplained. This sample lists a few hundred thousand clones; 75% to 95% were detected once. The ten largest clones take up approximately 1.1% of the sample. The sample comprised PBMCs. All receptors come from a woman aged 18-35 years in good health and CMV-seronegative.

The rearrangement links TRBV6-1 to TRBJ1-1; D perhaps matches TRBD1 (5 bases). The V end was cut by 1 base, the J end by 11 bases, with 14 bases between. The CDR3 consists of 13 residues. Per germline, CDR1 MNHNS and CDR2 SASEGT. The CDR3 nucleotides read TGTGCCAGCAGTGAAGGGAGCGACAGAAGGGCTTTCTTT. It is translated as CASSEGSDRRAFF.

The gene calls are TRBV14 and TRBJ2-3, with 7 nucleotides matching TRBD2. The CDR3 length is 18 residues. J gave up 3 bases and V 0 bases, and 12 bases lay outside the gene matches. In germline, CDR1 is SGHDN, CDR2 FVKESK. As DNA, the CDR3 is TGTGCCAGCAGCCAAGATACATACAGAAGCGGGGAAACAGATACGCAGTATTTT. Amino acids: CASSQDTYRSGETDTQYF.

This chain connects TRBV6-4 to TRBJ2-1, with TRBD1 matching 8 bases. Germline V CDR1 and CDR2: MRHNA, SNTAGT. This CDR3 has 15 residues. Trimming removed 3 bases from V and 5 bases from J; junction bases left unmatched: 6. CDR3 in amino acids: CASSEVAGGNNEQFF. CDR3 in DNA: TGTGCCAGCAGTGAAGTGGCAGGGGGCAACAATGAGCAGTTCTTC.

For the CDR3, the DNA is TGTGCCAGCAGCGGGGGGTTTAGTGGCTCCCACGGTGAAAAACTGTTTTTT. Its translation: CASSGGFSGSHGEKLFF. The chain is built from TRBV7-8 and TRBJ1-4; D is perhaps TRBD1 (5 bases). Trimming shortened V by 5 bases and J by 7 bases, and 23 bases separated the two germline ends. The CDR3 has 17 amino acids. Per germline, CDR1 SGHVS and CDR2 FQNEAQ.

V usage is TRBV28 and J usage is TRBJ2-7; no clear D. The V gene's germline CDR1 is MDHEN and CDR2 SYDVKM. V lost 10 bases and J lost 4, with 11 bases in between. This CDR3 has 11 residues. CDR3 protein: CATKLDYEQYF. The CDR3 nucleotides are TGTGCCACCAAACTCGATTACGAGCAGTACTTC.

The chain couples TRBV5-1 to TRBJ1-4; 8 bases agree with TRBD1. V lost 0 bases to trimming and J lost 7 bases; unmatched junction nucleotides: 5. Germline V gene data show CDR1 as SGHRS and CDR2 as YFSETQ. This CDR3 is built from 15 residues. The CDR3 DNA follows: TGCGCCAGCAGCTTGGCAGGGGGCTACAGTGAAAAACTGTTTTTT. Encoded protein: CASSLAGGYSEKLFF. Based on the CDR3 plus reference TRBV5-1 and TRBJ1-4, the full variable domain is KAGVTQTPRYLIKTRGQQVTLSCSPISGHRSVSWYQQTPGQGLQFLFEYFSETQRNKGNFPGRFSGRQFSNSRSEMNVSTLELGDSALYLCASSLAGGYSEKLFFGSGTQLSVL.

The chain links TRBV19 to TRBJ2-1; D is perhaps TRBD2 (5 bases). Trimming removed 5 bases from V and 4 bases from J, with 18 bases in between. This CDR3 comprises 16 residues. Germline loops: CDR1 LNHDA, CDR2 SQIVND (reference sequence). Here the CDR3 reads CASSFEPSTSYNEQFF. The CDR3 coding sequence is TGTGCCAGTAGTTTTGAGCCTAGCACGTCGTACAATGAGCAGTTCTTC.

The chain joins TRBV10-2 to TRBJ2-7; possible D gene TRBD2, 6 bases. V lost 3 bases and J 4 bases, leaving 13 bases between the germline ends. This CDR3 comprises 14 residues. Germline V gene data show CDR1 as WSHSY and CDR2 as SAAADI. CDR3 sequence: CASSDPGLQYEQYF. CDR3 sequence (DNA): TGCGCCAGCAGTGATCCGGGACTTCAATACGAGCAGTACTTC.

This chain joins TRBV7-3 and TRBJ2-3; a weak D match, TRBD2 (6 bases). CDR3 length equals 16 residues. Germline V gene data show CDR1 as SGHTA and CDR2 as FQGTGA. The V gene lost 5 bases and the J gene lost 2 bases, with 17 bases spanning the gap. The CDR3 here is CASSLLPGLNTDTQYF. Here the CDR3 DNA reads TGTGCCAGCAGCCTCCTCCCGGGACTGAACACAGATACGCAGTATTTT.

This rearrangement joins TRBV9 to TRBJ2-7; 9 nucleotides match TRBD1. The CDR3 consists of 15 residues. CDR1 and CDR2 from the germline V gene are SGDLS and YYNGEE. V lost 3 bases and J lost 3; bases outside the gene matches: 7. This CDR3 reads CASSAGTGKNYEQYF. The CDR3 DNA reads TGTGCCAGCAGCGCCGGGACAGGGAAAAACTACGAGCAGTACTTC. Supplemented by reference TRBV9 and TRBJ2-7, the full variable domain reads DSGVTQTPKHLITATGQRVTLRCSPRSGDLSVYWYQQSLDQGLQFLIQYYNGEERAKGNILERFSAQQFPDLHSELNLSSLELGDSALYFCASSAGTGKNYEQYFGPGTRLTVT.

This clone was picked up a small number of times. The CDR3 protein is CASSYIDRVTLNEQYF. The CDR3 DNA follows: TGTGCCAGCAGTTACATCGACAGGGTGACTTTAAACGAGCAGTACTTC. The chain recombines TRBV6-6 with TRBJ2-7, with TRBD1 identical over 7 bases. V trimming: 2 bases; J trimming: 5 bases; junction bases outside the gene matches: 12. CDR1 is MNHNY and CDR2 is SVGAGI in the germline V gene (reference sequence). The CDR3 runs to 16 residues.

This clone was seen a few times. V is TRBV7-9 and J is TRBJ1-2; the D is unclear. The germline V gene encodes CDR1 SEHNR and CDR2 FQNEAQ (reference sequence). This CDR3 comprises 14 residues. V lost 5 bases to trimming and J lost 3 bases, with 13 bases between them. The CDR3 protein is CASSPRIGDYGYTF. DNA of the CDR3: TGTGCCAGCAGCCCCCGGATAGGAGACTATGGCTACACCTTC. The full variable domain, rest sourced from reference TRBV7-9 and TRBJ1-2, is DTGVSQNPRHKITKRGQNVTFRCDPISEHNRLYWYRQTLGQGPEFLTYFQNEAQLEKSRLLSDRFSAERPKGSFSTLEIQRTEQGDSAMYLCASSPRIGDYGYTFGSGTRLTVV.

This rearrangement joins TRBV7-6 to TRBJ1-4; D is perhaps TRBD1 (5 bases). V lost 5 bases to trimming and J lost 3 bases, with 16 bases between them. This CDR3 region has 16 residues. Germline lookup yields CDR1 SGHVS and CDR2 FNYEAQ. The CDR3 sequence is CASSPGRGGANEKLFF. CDR3 sequence (DNA): TGTGCCAGCAGCCCCGGTCGGGGAGGGGCTAATGAAAAACTGTTTTTT.

The V and J genes are TRBV25-1 and TRBJ1-4, with D hard to call. The germline V gene has CDR1 MGHDK and CDR2 SYGVNS. V lost 8 bases to trimming and J lost 0 bases, with 16 bases between them. The CDR3 runs to 16 residues. The CDR3 sequence: CASCGLAPPTNEKLFF. DNA of the CDR3: TGTGCCAGCTGCGGTCTAGCCCCCCCAACTAATGAAAAACTGTTTTTT. Supplemented by reference TRBV25-1 and TRBJ1-4, the full variable domain reads EADIYQTPRYLVIGTGKKITLECSQTMGHDKMYWYQQDPGMELHLIHYSYGVNSTEKGDLSSESTVSRIRTEHFPLTLESARPSHTSQYLCASCGLAPPTNEKLFFGSGTQLSVL.

This sequence joins TRBV5-1 and TRBJ2-1; TRBD2 aligns across 9 bases. The trim removed 1 base at V and 0 bases at J, leaving 14 bases unmatched. The CDR3 extends over 20 amino acids. Germline CDR1 is SGHRS and CDR2 is YFSETQ. The CDR3 reads CASSLHPIRREGHSYNEQFF. The CDR3 nucleotides are TGCGCCAGCAGCTTGCATCCCATACGGCGGGAGGGCCACTCCTACAATGAGCAGTTCTTC.

Turning to this clone: One end of the junction varies from germline; a read error may be responsible. The chain uses TRBV12-5 and TRBJ1-5; 8 bases agree with TRBD1. Germline CDR1 reads LGHNT; CDR2 reads FRNRAP. The CDR3 is 15 residues long. The CDR3 protein is CASAEGQVSDQPQHF. The DNA for the CDR3 is TGTGCTAGTGCTGAGGGACAGGTTAGCGATCAGCCCCAGCATTTT.

V usage is TRBV5-6 and J usage is TRBJ2-7; TRBD2 aligns across 11 bases. V lost 7 bases, J lost 1 base, and 4 bases stayed unmatched. Germline CDR1 reads SGHDT; CDR2 reads YYEEEE. The CDR3 totals 14 residues. This chain's CDR3 is CASERTSGSYEQYF. In DNA, the CDR3 is TGTGCCAGCGAAAGGACTAGCGGGTCCTACGAGCAGTACTTC.

This clone was recorded only once. CDR3 nucleotide sequence: TGTGCCAGCAGCTTGGACAGGCACGGTGAGCAGTTCTTC. It is translated as CASSLDRHGEQFF. The rearrangement uses TRBV5-6 and TRBJ2-1; a possible D gene is TRBD1 (5 bases). The germline CDR1 and CDR2 sequences are SGHDT and YYEEEE. V was clipped by 0 bases and J by 9 bases, with 10 bases between them. This CDR3 comprises 13 residues.

The chain has TRBV2 and TRBJ2-2; TRBD1 aligns across 7 bases. The CDR3 has 14 residues. Germline lookup yields CDR1 SNHLY and CDR2 FYNNEI. Trimming took 7 bases from V and 3 from J; bases not matched to a gene: 5. The DNA for the CDR3 is TGTGCCAGCAACTGGCAGGGGGACACCGGGGAGCTGTTTTTT. It translates to CASNWQGDTGELFF.

The V gene is TRBV5-4, the J gene TRBJ2-1, with 8 bases aligning to TRBD2. The V segment lost 4 bases and the J segment 7 bases; nucleotides outside the gene matches: 19. CDR1 SGHNT and CDR2 YYREEE come from the germline V gene (reference sequence). The CDR3 loop spans 18 amino acids. CDR3 amino acids: CASSPLRVAGLNGNEQFF. In DNA form, the CDR3 reads TGTGCCAGCAGCCCGCTTCGGGTAGCGGGACTCAATGGGAATGAGCAGTTCTTC.

J is TRBJ2-3 and V is TRBV11-2; the match to TRBD1 covers 10 bases. The germline V gene has CDR1 SGHAT and CDR2 FQNNGV. The V segment lost 3 bases and the J segment 1 base; nucleotides outside the gene matches: 1. CDR3 length: 15 residues. The CDR3 sequence is CASSFGTGGTDTQYF. CDR3 DNA sequence: TGTGCCAGCAGCTTCGGGACAGGGGGCACAGATACGCAGTATTTT.